This T cell receptor beta chain is drawn from a study of blood T cell repertoires in COVID-19. Study-level information: T cells, B-cell-depleted T cells, or PBMCs provided the cDNA or gDNA that served as material.

CDR1 SNHLY and CDR2 FYNNEI come from the germline V gene. This CDR3 comprises 14 residues. Notes on this clone: Compared with germline, one end of the junction differs, possibly owing to a read error.

Authors' methods: For nucleated cells, counts were estimated from reference gene primer amplification. Libraries were prepared by immunoSEQ multiplex PCR; TCRdb keeps only in-frame clonotypes and omits some of them. V and J calls plus clone size are reproduced from that table; the DNA served to infer D and trimming. This table holds about 68,000 clones, about 91% found once. The sample taken for sequencing was peripheral blood. The receptor was isolated from a man aged 40-50 years with COVID-19, enrolled during active disease. The chain combines TRBV2 with TRBJ2-7, with 9 bases that match TRBD2. The CDR3 region is CATRGLADSDEQYF. The CDR3 coding sequence is TGTGCCACCAGGGGACTAGCAGACTCCGACGAGCAGTACTTC.